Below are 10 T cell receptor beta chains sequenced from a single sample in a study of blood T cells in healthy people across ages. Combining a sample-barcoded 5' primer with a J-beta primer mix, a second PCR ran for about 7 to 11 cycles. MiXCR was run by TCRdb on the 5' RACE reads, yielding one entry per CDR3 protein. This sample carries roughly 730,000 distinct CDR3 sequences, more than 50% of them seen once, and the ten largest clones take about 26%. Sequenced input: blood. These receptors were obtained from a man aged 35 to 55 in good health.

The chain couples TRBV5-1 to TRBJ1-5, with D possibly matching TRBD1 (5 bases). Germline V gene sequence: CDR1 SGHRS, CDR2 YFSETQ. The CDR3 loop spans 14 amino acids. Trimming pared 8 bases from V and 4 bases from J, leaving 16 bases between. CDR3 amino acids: CASSPEGENQPQHF. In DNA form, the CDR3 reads TGCGCCAGTTCTCCGGAAGGGGAAAATCAGCCCCAGCATTTT.

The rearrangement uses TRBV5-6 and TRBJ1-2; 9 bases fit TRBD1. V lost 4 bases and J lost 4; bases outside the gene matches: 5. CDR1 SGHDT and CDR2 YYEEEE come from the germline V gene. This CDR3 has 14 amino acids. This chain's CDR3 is CASSGGTGRYGYTF. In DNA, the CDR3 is TGTGCCAGCAGCGGGGGGACAGGGCGCTATGGCTACACCTTC. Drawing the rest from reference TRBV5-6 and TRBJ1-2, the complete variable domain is DAGVTQSPTHLIKTRGQQVTLRCSPKSGHDTVSWYQQALGQGPQFIFQYYEEEERQRGNFPDRFSGHQFPNYSSELNVNALLLGDSALYLCASSGGTGRYGYTFGSGTRLTVV.

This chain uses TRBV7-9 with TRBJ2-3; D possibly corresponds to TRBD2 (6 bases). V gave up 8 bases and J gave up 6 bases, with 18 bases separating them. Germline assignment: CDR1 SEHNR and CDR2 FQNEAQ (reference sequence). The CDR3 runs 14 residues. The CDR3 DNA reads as TGTGCCAGCGGCGGGGCTCCTGGAGGGGATACGCAGTATTTT. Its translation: CASGGAPGGDTQYF. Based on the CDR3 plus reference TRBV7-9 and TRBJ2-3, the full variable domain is DTGVSQNPRHKITKRGQNVTFRCDPISEHNRLYWYRQTLGQGPEFLTYFQNEAQLEKSRLLSDRFSAERPKGSFSTLEIQRTEQGDSAMYLCASGGAPGGDTQYFGPGTRLTVL.

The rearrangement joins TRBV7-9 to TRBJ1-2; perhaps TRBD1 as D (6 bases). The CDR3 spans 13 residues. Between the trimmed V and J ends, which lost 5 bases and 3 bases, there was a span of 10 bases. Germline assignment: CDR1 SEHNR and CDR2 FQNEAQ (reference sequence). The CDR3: CASSHGQYYGYTF. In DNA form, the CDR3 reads TGTGCCAGCAGCCACGGACAGTACTATGGCTACACCTTC.

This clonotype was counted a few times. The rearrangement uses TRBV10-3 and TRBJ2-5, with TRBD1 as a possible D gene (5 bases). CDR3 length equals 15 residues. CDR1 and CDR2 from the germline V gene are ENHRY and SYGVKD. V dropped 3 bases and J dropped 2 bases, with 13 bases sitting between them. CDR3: CAISDDRVTQETQYF. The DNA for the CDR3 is TGTGCCATCAGTGATGACAGAGTGACTCAAGAGACCCAGTACTTC.

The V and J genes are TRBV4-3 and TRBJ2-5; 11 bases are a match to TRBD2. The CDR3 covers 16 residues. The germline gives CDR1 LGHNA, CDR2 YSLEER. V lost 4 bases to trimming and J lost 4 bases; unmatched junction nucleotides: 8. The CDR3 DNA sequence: TGCGCCAGCAGCCGGACGACGGGGACTAGCGGAGAGACCCAGTACTTC. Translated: CASSRTTGTSGETQYF.

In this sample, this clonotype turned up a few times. The CDR3 protein is CASSPTTGHDTQYF. CDR3 nucleotides: TGTGCCAGCAGCCCAACCACAGGTCACGATACGCAGTATTTT. The chain employs TRBV4-2 and TRBJ2-3; D perhaps matches TRBD1 (5 bases). Germline V CDR1 and CDR2: LGHNA, YNFKEQ. CDR3 length: 14 amino acids. V lost 4 bases and J lost 6, with 14 bases in between.

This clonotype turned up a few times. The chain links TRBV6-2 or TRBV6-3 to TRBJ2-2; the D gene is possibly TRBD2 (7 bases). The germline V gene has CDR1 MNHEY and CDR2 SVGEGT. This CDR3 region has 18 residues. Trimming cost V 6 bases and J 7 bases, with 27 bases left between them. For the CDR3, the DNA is TGTGCCAGCAGCCTAGGGGGGCTAGCGGCCACGTTTGTCGGGGAGCTGTTTTTT. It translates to CASSLGGLAATFVGELFF.

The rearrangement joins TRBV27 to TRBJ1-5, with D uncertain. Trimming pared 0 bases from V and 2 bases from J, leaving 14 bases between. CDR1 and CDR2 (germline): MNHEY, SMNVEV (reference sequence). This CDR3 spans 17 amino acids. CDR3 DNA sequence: TGTGCCAGCAGTTTATCGGGCATCGGGGTAGGCAATCAGCCCCAGCATTTT. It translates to CASSLSGIGVGNQPQHF.

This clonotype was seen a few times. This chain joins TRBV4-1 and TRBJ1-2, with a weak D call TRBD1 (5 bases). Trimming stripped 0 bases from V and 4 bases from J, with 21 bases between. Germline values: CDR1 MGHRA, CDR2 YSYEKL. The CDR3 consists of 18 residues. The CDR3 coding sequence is TGCGCCAGCAGCCAAGATCGGGCAGGGCAGTTCTGGACCTATGGCTACACCTTC. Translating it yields CASSQDRAGQFWTYGYTF.